This T cell receptor (beta chain) appears in the sequencing data of a study of cytomegalovirus exposure and HLA in healthy donors. The CDR3 is 15 residues long. V gave up 1 base and J gave up 8 bases, with 14 bases separating them. Germline CDR1 LGHNA, CDR2 YSLEER. Comment on this clone: Its antigen is undetermined.

The PCR had 60 Vbeta and 13 Jbeta primers. Some clones are missing from TCRdb's copy, which holds only in-frame ones; the method was immunoSEQ multiplex PCR. In all, the sample yields 45,000 to 55,000 clones. The study, taken as a whole, reports: In vitro experiments confirmed that a few CMV-associated chains were specific for CMV antigens. A later analysis found TCR association rates differed by HLA locus, highest for DRB1 and lowest for HLA-C.

The receptor was isolated from a woman aged 50 to 60 in good health and CMV-seropositive. The sequenced sample consisted of PBMCs. This sequence joins TRBV4-3 and TRBJ1-4, with D possibly being TRBD1 (6 bases). CDR3 protein: CASSQGGTLGEKLFF. The CDR3 DNA sequence: TGCGCCAGCAGCCAAGGGGGGACACTGGGGGAAAAACTGTTTTTT.